The following is a T cell receptor (beta chain) sequence with its context. Template switching created a universal primer site, and the cDNA included unique molecular identifiers. TCRdb reprocessed the 5' RACE reads with MiXCR, giving one entry per CDR3 protein. The data contain 510,000 or so distinct CDR3 sequences, nearly 15% of them seen just once; the ten biggest clones take up nearly 0.45%. The data originate from a study of identical twins. The CDR3 is 15 residues long. Trimming left V 0 bases short and J 3 bases short, with 10 bases between. Germline assignment: CDR1 SGHRS and CDR2 YFSETQ. These same data were also listed under a study on yellow fever vaccine responses in identical twins.

The sample comprised CD4+ T cells sorted from blood. This receptor was identified in a woman younger than 30 in good health. This chain connects TRBV5-1 to TRBJ2-1; D is possibly TRBD1 (6 bases). CDR3 amino acids: CASSLGQVRYNEQFF. CDR3 nucleotides: TGCGCCAGCAGCTTGGGACAGGTACGCTACAATGAGCAGTTCTTC.